What follows are 19 T cell receptor beta chains derived from one specimen sequenced in a study of regulatory T cells in long-lasting Graves disease. Building the TCR beta libraries relied on iRepertoire HTBI primers, and CDR3 regions underwent Arm-PCR. A single record per CDR3 protein comes from TCRdb applying MiXCR to the multiplex PCR reads. There are over 350,000 distinct CDR3 sequences in the sample; around 13% occur only once, and about a sixth lies in the top ten. The time point is: newly diagnosed GD, antithyroid drugs for less than 3 months. Preparation of the TCR library used RNA extracted from PBMCs. This sample was also put to use in a study of T cells in Graves' hyperthyroidism and ophthalmopathy.

This material consisted of peripheral blood mononuclear cells (PBMCs), taken at new diagnosis, from a patient treated with antithyroid drugs. These TCRs come from a woman in her fifties or sixties with Graves disease.

At least ten counts were recorded for this clonotype. This chain links TRBV28 with TRBJ2-7; 8 bases agree with TRBD2. Germline V CDR1 and CDR2: MDHEN, SYDVKM. This CDR3 is 15 amino acids long. J lost 4 bases, V lost 2 bases, and 7 bases had no gene match. CDR3 amino acids: CASSLEREPPYEQYF. Here the CDR3 DNA reads TGTGCCAGCAGTTTAGAGCGGGAGCCACCTTACGAGCAGTACTTC.

Ten or more counts support this clonotype. This rearrangement joins TRBV6-1 to TRBJ1-6, with D possibly being TRBD1 (6 bases). The V end lost 6 bases, the J end lost 5 bases, and 17 bases lay between the germline ends. The CDR3 has 16 residues. Germline lookup yields CDR1 MNHNS and CDR2 SASEGT. CDR3 amino acids: CASSPTTGPNNSPLHF. For the CDR3, the DNA is TGTGCCAGCAGCCCCACAACAGGGCCTAATAATTCACCCCTCCACTTT.

This clonotype was detected many times. The rearrangement joins TRBV7-8 to TRBJ2-7; weak D call: TRBD1 (6 bases). Germline lookup yields CDR1 SGHVS and CDR2 FQNEAQ. Trimming pared 1 base from V and 0 bases from J, leaving 22 bases between. The CDR3 loop spans 19 amino acids. CDR3 in amino acids: CASSLESGGRGVSSYEQYF. CDR3 in DNA: TGTGCCAGCAGCTTAGAATCGGGTGGCAGGGGCGTGAGCTCCTACGAGCAGTACTTC.

This clonotype was observed a few times. V usage is TRBV18 and J usage is TRBJ1-1; TRBD1 matches 8 bases. The CDR3 is 17 residues long. The germline CDR1 and CDR2 sequences are KGHSH and LQKENI. Trimming took 1 base from V and 1 from J; bases not matched to a gene: 8. In nucleotides, the CDR3 is TGTGCCAGCTCACCACGGTTAACCGGGACAGGGAACACTGAAGCTTTCTTT. Residues: CASSPRLTGTGNTEAFF.

This clonotype has just a few counts. This sequence joins TRBV5-4 and TRBJ1-6; 8 nucleotides line up with TRBD1. CDR1 SGHNT and CDR2 YYREEE come from the germline V gene (reference sequence). The CDR3 is 12 amino acids. Unmatched junction bases numbered 7, after V lost 5 bases and J lost 15 bases. CDR3 in DNA: TGTGCCAGCAGACCTACAGGGGGGCTCCTCCACTTT. This gives the protein CASRPTGGLLHF.

This clonotype was seen more than once but under ten times. The chain employs TRBV3-1 and TRBJ2-2, with no clear D. V lost 2 bases and J lost 4, with 11 bases in between. Germline V gene data show CDR1 as LGHDT and CDR2 as YNNKEL (reference sequence). CDR3 size: 15 residues. DNA for the CDR3: TGTGCCAGCAGCCAATTTGTTCAGGTCACCGGGGAGCTGTTTTTT. Its translation is CASSQFVQVTGELFF.

This clonotype appeared many times. The CDR3 DNA reads as TGCGCCAGCAGCCCCCTATCTCAGGGCTACGAGCAGTACTTC. Amino acids: CASSPLSQGYEQYF. V is TRBV5-1 and J is TRBJ2-7, with D possibly matching TRBD1 (5 bases). The CDR3 runs 14 residues. Trimming stripped 4 bases from V and 3 bases from J, with 14 bases between. Germline V gives CDR1 SGHRS, CDR2 YFSETQ.

This clonotype was seen ten or more times. The CDR3 DNA sequence: TGTGCCAGCAGTGCGGGACTAGCGGGAGGGAAAACTGGGGCCAACGTCCTGACTTTC. This sequence encodes CASSAGLAGGKTGANVLTF. The chain recombines TRBV2 with TRBJ2-6; TRBD2 agrees at 16 bases. Germline CDR1 is SNHLY and CDR2 is FYNNEI. The CDR3 extends over 19 amino acids. With V trimmed by 4 bases and J by 2 bases, 5 bases remained unmatched.

This clonotype was seen many times. The CDR3 loop is CASSASGTSSDEQYF. CDR3 DNA: TGTGCCAGCAGCGCATCCGGGACTAGCTCGGACGAGCAGTACTTC. The chain has TRBV9 and TRBJ2-7; 9 bases agree with TRBD2. The CDR3 sequence is 15 residues long. Germline CDR1 reads SGDLS; CDR2 reads YYNGEE. The V segment lost 3 bases and the J segment 5 bases; nucleotides outside the gene matches: 9.

This clonotype was detected many times. The chain uses TRBV12-3 or TRBV12-4 and TRBJ2-1; TRBD2 agrees at 7 bases. The ends lost 1 base at V and 6 bases at J; junction bases unmatched: 3. CDR3 length: 14 residues. The CDR3 here is CASSLGEGFNEQFF. Here the CDR3 DNA reads TGTGCCAGCAGTTTAGGGGAGGGTTTCAATGAGCAGTTCTTC.

V and J are TRBV10-3 and TRBJ1-2; D is perhaps TRBD1 (5 bases). The length of the CDR3 is 14 residues. Germline CDR1 reads ENHRY; CDR2 reads SYGVKD. V was trimmed by 6 bases and J by 6 bases, leaving 17 bases between them. CDR3 in amino acids: CAIRNPGGVDGYTF. CDR3 coding DNA: TGTGCCATCAGAAACCCGGGGGGGGTGGATGGCTACACCTTC.

This clonotype has a handful of counts. The chain links TRBV6-1 to TRBJ2-5; a weak D match, TRBD1 (5 bases). Germline CDR1 is MNHNS and CDR2 is SASEGT. The V and J ends lost 10 bases and 1 base respectively, with 16 bases between them. The CDR3 spans 14 residues. CDR3: CATRTGWAQETQYF. CDR3 sequence (DNA): TGTGCCACCCGCACAGGTTGGGCCCAAGAGACCCAGTACTTC.

This sequence joins TRBV9 and TRBJ2-3; D call uncertain. Between the trimmed V and J ends, which lost 0 bases and 3 bases, there was a span of 8 bases. This CDR3 region has 14 residues. CDR1 SGDLS and CDR2 YYNGEE come from the germline V gene. CDR3 protein: CASSVGGQTDTQYF. CDR3 sequence (DNA): TGTGCCAGCAGCGTAGGAGGCCAGACAGATACGCAGTATTTT.

This clonotype was counted at least ten times. This chain uses TRBV3-1 with TRBJ1-3; TRBD1 might be the D (6 bases). The V gene lost 3 bases and the J gene lost 0 bases, with 15 bases spanning the gap. The CDR3 runs 17 residues. The V gene's germline CDR1 is LGHDT and CDR2 YNNKEL (reference sequence). CDR3 protein: CASSQMGQPSSGNTIYF. CDR3 nucleotide sequence: TGTGCCAGCAGCCAGATGGGACAACCGAGCTCTGGAAACACCATATATTTT. The whole variable domain, filled in from reference TRBV3-1 and TRBJ1-3, reads DTAVSQTPKYLVTQMGNDKSIKCEQNLGHDTMYWYKQDSKKFLKIMFSYNNKELIINETVPNRFSPKSPDKAHLNLHINSLELGDSAVYFCASSQMGQPSSGNTIYFGEGSWLTVV.

At least ten counts were recorded for this clonotype. J is TRBJ2-1 and V is TRBV28, with D perhaps matching TRBD2 (7 bases). There are 15 residues in the CDR3. The ends were cut back, 7 bases at V and 1 base at J, with 14 bases in the middle. Germline-derived CDR1 and CDR2 are MDHEN and SYDVKM. CDR3 in DNA: TGTGCCAGCACCGGGGGGCGGGGTTCCTACAATGAGCAGTTCTTC. This codes for CASTGGRGSYNEQFF.

This clonotype was detected many times. The CDR3 DNA is TGCAGTGCCCCATCTACCGTACCCCAAGAGACCCAGTACTTC. It yields the protein CSAPSTVPQETQYF. The gene calls are TRBV20-1 and TRBJ2-5; D gene uncertain. This CDR3 contains 14 residues. The V and J ends lost 6 bases and 1 base respectively, with 15 bases between them. From germline, CDR1 is DFQATT and CDR2 SNEGSKA (reference sequence).

This clonotype was seen many times. This chain joins TRBV10-2 and TRBJ2-1; 11 bases are a match to TRBD2. This CDR3 is built from 17 residues. V dropped 2 bases and J dropped 6; count of bases not matched to a gene: 9. From germline, CDR1 is WSHSY and CDR2 SAAADI. In nucleotides, the CDR3 is TGCGCCAGCAGTGAGACGTTAACTAGCGGGAGTGGCAATGAGCAGTTCTTC. Translating it yields CASSETLTSGSGNEQFF.

This clonotype was observed a few times. The chain employs TRBV28 and TRBJ2-4; 12 bases line up with TRBD2. Looked up from germline, CDR1 is MDHEN and CDR2 is SYDVKM. There are 14 residues in the CDR3. J lost 16 bases, V lost 5 bases, and 12 bases had no gene match. The CDR3, as DNA: TGTGCCAGCAGTCTAACTCCGGGACTAGCGGGTTTTTACTTC. Its protein is CASSLTPGLAGFYF.

In this sample, this clonotype turned up a few times. The CDR3 reads CASSSGGGGSFFYNEQFF. CDR3 DNA sequence: TGCGCCAGCAGCTCCGGGGGGGGCGGGAGCTTCTTCTACAATGAGCAGTTCTTC. The rearrangement joins TRBV5-1 to TRBJ2-1; 8 nucleotides agree with TRBD2. The V and J ends lost 3 bases and 3 bases, in that order; junction bases with no gene match: 14. Germline V gene lookup returns CDR1 SGHRS and CDR2 YFSETQ. This CDR3 is 18 amino acids long. The full variable domain, with the rest looked up from reference TRBV5-1 and TRBJ2-1, is KAGVTQTPRYLIKTRGQQVTLSCSPISGHRSVSWYQQTPGQGLQFLFEYFSETQRNKGNFPGRFSGRQFSNSRSEMNVSTLELGDSALYLCASSSGGGGSFFYNEQFFGPGTRLTVL.